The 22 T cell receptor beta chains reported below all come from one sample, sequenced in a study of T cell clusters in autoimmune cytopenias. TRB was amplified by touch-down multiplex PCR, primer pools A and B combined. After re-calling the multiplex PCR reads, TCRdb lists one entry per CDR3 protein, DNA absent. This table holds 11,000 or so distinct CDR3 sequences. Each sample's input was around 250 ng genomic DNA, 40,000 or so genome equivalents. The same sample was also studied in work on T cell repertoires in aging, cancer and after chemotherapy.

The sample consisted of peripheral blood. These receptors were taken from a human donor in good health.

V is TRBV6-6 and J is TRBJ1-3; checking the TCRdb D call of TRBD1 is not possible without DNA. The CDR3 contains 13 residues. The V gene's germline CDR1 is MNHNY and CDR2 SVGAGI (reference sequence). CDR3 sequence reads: CASSPLRENTIYF.

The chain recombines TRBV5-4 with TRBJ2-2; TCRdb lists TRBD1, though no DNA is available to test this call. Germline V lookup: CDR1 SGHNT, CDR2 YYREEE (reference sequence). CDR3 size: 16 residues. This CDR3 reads CASSSTGTGTTGELFF.

The CDR3 is CASSYPEAARVDSYEQYF. The genes are TRBV6-6 and TRBJ2-7. CDR3 length equals 18 residues. The V gene's germline CDR1 is MNHNY and CDR2 SVGAGI (reference sequence).

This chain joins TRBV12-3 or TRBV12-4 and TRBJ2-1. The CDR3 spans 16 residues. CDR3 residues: CASSSIMGGSYNEQFF.

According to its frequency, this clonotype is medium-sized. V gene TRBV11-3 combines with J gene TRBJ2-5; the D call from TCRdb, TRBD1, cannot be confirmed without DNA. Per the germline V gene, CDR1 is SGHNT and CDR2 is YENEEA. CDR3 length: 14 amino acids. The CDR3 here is CASSLGSARETQYF. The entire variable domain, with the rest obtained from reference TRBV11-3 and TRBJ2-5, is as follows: EAGVVQSPRYKIIEKKQPVAFWCNPISGHNTLYWYLQNLGQGPELLIRYENEEAVDDSQLPKDRFSAERLKGVDSTLKIQPAELGDSAVYLCASSLGSARETQYFGPGTRLLVL.

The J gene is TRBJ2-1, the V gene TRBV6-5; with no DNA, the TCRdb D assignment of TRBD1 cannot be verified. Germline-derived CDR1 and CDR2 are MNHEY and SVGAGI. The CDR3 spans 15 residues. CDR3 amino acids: CASSTDRVSYNEQFF.

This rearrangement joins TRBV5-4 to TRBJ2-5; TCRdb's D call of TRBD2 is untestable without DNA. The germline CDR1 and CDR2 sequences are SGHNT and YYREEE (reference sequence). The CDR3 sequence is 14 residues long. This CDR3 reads CASSYDRREETQYF.

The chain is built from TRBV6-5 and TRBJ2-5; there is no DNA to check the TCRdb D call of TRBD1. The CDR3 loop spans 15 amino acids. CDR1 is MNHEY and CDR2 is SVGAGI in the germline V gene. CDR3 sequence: CASSYLAGGKETQYF.

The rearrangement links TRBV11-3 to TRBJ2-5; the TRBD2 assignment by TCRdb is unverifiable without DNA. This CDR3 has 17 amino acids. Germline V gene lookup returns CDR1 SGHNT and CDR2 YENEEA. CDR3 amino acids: CASSYYQAAGGQETQYF.

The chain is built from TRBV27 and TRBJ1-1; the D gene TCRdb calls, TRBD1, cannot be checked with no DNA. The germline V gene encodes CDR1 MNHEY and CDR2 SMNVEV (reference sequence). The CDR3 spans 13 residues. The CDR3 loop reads CASRTPGHTEAFF.

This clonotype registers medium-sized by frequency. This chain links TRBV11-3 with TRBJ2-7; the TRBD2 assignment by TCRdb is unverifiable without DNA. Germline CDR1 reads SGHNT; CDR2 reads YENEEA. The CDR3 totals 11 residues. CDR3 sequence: CASSFGSEQYF.

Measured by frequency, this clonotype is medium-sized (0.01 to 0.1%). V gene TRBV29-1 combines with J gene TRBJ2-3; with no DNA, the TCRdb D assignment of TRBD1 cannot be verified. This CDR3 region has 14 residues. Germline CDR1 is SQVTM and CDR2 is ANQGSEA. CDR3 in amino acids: CSVAHTGSTDTQYF.

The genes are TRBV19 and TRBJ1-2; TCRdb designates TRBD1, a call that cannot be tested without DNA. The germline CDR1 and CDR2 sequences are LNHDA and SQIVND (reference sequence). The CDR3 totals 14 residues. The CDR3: CASSIGQGSHGYTF.

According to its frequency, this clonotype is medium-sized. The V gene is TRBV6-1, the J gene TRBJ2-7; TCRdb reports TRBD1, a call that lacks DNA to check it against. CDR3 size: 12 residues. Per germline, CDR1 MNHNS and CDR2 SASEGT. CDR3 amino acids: CASSAGPYEQYF.

Here the CDR3 reads CASSTQGGTGELFF. The chain recombines TRBV19 with TRBJ2-2; TCRdb indicates TRBD1, and absent DNA this call remains unverified. This CDR3 region has 14 residues. Germline lookup yields CDR1 LNHDA and CDR2 SQIVND (reference sequence).

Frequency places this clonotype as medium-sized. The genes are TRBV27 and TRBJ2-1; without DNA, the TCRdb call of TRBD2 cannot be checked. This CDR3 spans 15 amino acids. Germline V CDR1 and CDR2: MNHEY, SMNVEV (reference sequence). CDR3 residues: CASSLQRGDYNEQFF.

The CDR3 loop reads CACLLAGSTYEQYF. The chain carries TRBV30 and TRBJ2-7; TCRdb's D call, TRBD2, is unchecked because there is no DNA. Germline-derived CDR1 and CDR2 are GTSNPN and SVGIG (reference sequence). CDR3 size: 14 residues.

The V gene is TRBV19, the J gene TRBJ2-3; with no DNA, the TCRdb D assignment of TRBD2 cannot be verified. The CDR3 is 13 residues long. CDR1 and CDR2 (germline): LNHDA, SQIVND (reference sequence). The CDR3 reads CASSGRTTDTQYF.

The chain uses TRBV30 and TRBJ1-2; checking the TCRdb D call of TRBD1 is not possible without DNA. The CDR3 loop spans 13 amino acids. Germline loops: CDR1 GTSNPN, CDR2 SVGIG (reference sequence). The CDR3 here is CAWSVKGAGGYTF.

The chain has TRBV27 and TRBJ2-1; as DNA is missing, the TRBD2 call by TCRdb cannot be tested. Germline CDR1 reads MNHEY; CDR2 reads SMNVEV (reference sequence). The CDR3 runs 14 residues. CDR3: CASSPSGAIKEQFF.

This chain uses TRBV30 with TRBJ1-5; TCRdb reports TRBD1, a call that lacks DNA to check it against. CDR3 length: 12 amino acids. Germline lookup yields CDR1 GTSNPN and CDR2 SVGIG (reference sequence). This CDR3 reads CAWSTRNQPQHF.

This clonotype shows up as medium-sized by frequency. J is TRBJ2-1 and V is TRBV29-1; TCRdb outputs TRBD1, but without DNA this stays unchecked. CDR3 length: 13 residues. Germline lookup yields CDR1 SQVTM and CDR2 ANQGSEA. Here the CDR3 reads CSVIRQGGNEQFF.